This T cell receptor beta chain was sequenced during a study of siplizumab effects on memory and regulatory T cells. Study-wide findings and caveats: Naive T cells apparently outstripped memory cells in diversity and seemed major alloresponse contributors.

Germline V gene lookup returns CDR1 LNHDA and CDR2 SQIVND (reference sequence). Trimming took off 6 bases at V and 4 bases at J, with 13 bases between the two ends. There are 13 residues in the CDR3. Measured with immunoSEQ multiplex PCR; TCRdb has only the in-frame clones, and not every one. The sample carries 60,000 or so clones, over 90% recorded once. For this clone: Antigen: not known.

The chain recombines TRBV19 with TRBJ2-7; D is perhaps TRBD1 (6 bases). The TCR comes from a human donor in good health. Material: CD8+ T cells sorted from blood. Written as DNA, the CDR3 is TGTGCCAGTAGATCGGACAGATCTTACGAGCAGTACTTC. Translating it yields CASRSDRSYEQYF.